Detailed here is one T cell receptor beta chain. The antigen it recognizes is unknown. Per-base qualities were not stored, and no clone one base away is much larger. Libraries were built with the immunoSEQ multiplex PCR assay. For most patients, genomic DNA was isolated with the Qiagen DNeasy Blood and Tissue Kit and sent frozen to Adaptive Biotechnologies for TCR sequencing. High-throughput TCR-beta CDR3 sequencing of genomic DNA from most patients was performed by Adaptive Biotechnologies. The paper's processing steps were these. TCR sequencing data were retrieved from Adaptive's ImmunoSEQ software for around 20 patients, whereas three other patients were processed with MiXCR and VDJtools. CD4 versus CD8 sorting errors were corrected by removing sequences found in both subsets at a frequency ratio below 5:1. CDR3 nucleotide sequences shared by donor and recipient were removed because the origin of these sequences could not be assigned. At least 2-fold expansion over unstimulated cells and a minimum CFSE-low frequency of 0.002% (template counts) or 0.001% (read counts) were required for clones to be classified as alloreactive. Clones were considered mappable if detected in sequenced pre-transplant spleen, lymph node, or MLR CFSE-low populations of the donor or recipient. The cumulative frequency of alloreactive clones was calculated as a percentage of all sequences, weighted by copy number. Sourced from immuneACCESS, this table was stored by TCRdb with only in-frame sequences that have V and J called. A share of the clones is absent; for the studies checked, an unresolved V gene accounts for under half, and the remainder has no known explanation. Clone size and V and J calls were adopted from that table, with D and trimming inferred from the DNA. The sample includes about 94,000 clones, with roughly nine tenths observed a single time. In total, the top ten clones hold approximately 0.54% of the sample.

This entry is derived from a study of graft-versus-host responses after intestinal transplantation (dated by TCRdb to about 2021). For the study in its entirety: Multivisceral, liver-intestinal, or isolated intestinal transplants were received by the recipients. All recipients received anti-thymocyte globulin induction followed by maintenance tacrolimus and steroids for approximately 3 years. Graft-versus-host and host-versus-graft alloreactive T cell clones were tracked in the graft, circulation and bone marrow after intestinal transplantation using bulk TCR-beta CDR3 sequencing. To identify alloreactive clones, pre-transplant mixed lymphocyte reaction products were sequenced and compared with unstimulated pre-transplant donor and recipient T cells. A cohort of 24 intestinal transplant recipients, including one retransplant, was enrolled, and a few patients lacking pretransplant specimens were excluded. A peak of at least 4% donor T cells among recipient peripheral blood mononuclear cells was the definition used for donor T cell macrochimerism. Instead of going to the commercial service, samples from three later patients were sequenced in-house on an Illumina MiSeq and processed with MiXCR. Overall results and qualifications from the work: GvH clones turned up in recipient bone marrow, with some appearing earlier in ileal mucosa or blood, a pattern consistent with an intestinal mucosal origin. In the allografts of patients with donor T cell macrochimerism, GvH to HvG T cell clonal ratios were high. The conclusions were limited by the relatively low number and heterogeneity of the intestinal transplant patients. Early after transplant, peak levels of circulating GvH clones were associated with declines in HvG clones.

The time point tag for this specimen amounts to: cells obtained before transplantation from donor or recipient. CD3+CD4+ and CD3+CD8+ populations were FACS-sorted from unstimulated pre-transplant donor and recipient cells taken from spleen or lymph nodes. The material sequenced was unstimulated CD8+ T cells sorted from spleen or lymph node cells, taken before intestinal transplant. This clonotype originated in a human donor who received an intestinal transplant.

CDR3 region: CASSPRTGTYEQYF. At the DNA level, the sequence is TGCGCCAGCAGTCCACGGACAGGAACCTACGAGCAGTACTTC. Recombination linked TRBV5-1 to TRBJ2-7; 7 bases in the junction line up with TRBD1. The CDR3 contains 14 residues, cysteine and phenylalanine counted. CDR3 DNA only is kept here, 42 bases in frame from base 1. The junction shows trimming of 5 bases on V and 2 bases on J, and the gene matches do not reach 7 bases of it. Sequences SGHRS (CDR1) and YFSETQ (CDR2) are obtained from the germline V gene.